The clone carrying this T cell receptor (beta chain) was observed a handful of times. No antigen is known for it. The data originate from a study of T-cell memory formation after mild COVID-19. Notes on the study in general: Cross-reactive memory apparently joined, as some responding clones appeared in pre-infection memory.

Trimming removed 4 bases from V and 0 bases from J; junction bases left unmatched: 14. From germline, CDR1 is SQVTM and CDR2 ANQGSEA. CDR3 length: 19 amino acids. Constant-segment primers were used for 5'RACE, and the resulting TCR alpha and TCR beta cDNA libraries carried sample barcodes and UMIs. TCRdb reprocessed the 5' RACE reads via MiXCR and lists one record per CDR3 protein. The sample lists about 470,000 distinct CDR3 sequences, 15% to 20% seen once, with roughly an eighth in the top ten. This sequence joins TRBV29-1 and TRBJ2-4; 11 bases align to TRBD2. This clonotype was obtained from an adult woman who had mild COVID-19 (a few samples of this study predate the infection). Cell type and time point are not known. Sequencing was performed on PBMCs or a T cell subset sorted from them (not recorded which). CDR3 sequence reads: CSVVRQGTSGGGAKNIQYF. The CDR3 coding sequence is TGCAGCGTTGTCCGACAGGGGACTAGCGGCGGAGGAGCCAAAAACATTCAGTACTTC. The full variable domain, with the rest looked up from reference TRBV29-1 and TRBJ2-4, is SAVISQKPSRDICQRGTSLTIQCQVDSQVTMMFWYRQQPGQSLTLIATANQGSEATYESGFVIDKFPISRPNLTFSTLTVSNMSPEDSSIYLCSVVRQGTSGGGAKNIQYFGAGTRLSVL.